This T cell receptor (beta chain) was recorded in a study of blood T cell repertoires in COVID-19. Source study methods: For nucleated cells, counts were estimated from reference gene primer amplification. The data were produced by immunoSEQ multiplex PCR, yet TCRdb's version contains in-frame clones alone and is incomplete. Clonal size and the V and J genes are those of that table, whereas D and trimming came from the DNA. In the table there are roughly 130,000 clones, 70% to 80% of which are singletons. The CDR3 length is 14 residues. V shed 5 bases and J shed 1 base, with 11 bases lying between them. Germline assignment: CDR1 LGHDT and CDR2 YNNKEL (reference sequence).

The source of this sequence is a man aged 45-60 years with acute or convalescent COVID-19. Sequenced: peripheral blood. The rearrangement links TRBV3-1 (or the pseudogene TRBV3-2) to TRBJ1-1; D remains ambiguous. CDR3 in amino acids: CASSSPMRNTEAFF. CDR3 coding DNA: TGTGCCAGCAGCTCACCCATGAGGAACACTGAAGCTTTCTTT.